The present T cell receptor (beta chain) was sequenced within a study of T cells in Graves' hyperthyroidism and ophthalmopathy. The overall study: Peripheral blood was obtained at initial diagnosis, preceding any treatment.

Amplification targeted TCR beta CDR3 regions from RNA transcripts. A first-round RT-PCR of the TCR CDR3 used the HTBI primer set. TCRdb ran MiXCR on the multiplex PCR reads and lists one entry per CDR3 protein. The sample lists about 610,000 distinct CDR3 sequences, around 15% occurring once. This clonotype appeared a few times. The study included ophthalmopathy patients with Clinical Activity Score at least 3, NOSPECS grade at least 4 and duration under 3 months. Sample: blood. The TCR sequence derives from a woman between 35 and 50 years old with Graves' ophthalmopathy.

CDR3 residues: CASSQEPGTGGTYEQYF. For the CDR3, the DNA is TGCGCCAGCAGCCAAGAGCCGGGGACAGGGGGTACCTACGAGCAGTACTTC. The chain is built from TRBV4-1 and TRBJ2-7, with 11 bases lining up with TRBD1. CDR3 length: 17 amino acids. The V gene end was trimmed by 0 bases and the J gene end by 2 bases; junction bases not matched to a gene: 6. Per germline, CDR1 MGHRA and CDR2 YSYEKL.